The source of this TCR beta chain is a study of Graves' ophthalmopathy and Graves' hyperthyroidism. CDR1 MNHNS and CDR2 SASEGT come from the germline V gene. This CDR3 is 16 amino acids long. V lost 4 bases to trimming and J lost 5 bases; unmatched junction nucleotides: 8. This clonotype came up many times. Researchers took RNA transcripts and amplified TCR beta CDR3 regions from them. First-round RT-PCR employed HTBI primers, with a second-round multiplex PCR after it. TCRdb ran MiXCR on the multiplex PCR reads and lists one entry per CDR3 protein. In the table there are 500,000 to 700,000 distinct CDR3 sequences, 20% to 25% of which are singletons.

The clonotype was recovered from a young woman with stable Graves' hyperthyroidism. Some clones in this sample may be carry-over from other donors' samples. The chain joins TRBV6-1 to TRBJ2-3; 11 positions agree with TRBD2. Specimen: peripheral blood. The CDR3 here is CASSGLTSGDGDTQYF. CDR3 nucleotides: TGTGCCAGCAGTGGCTTGACTAGCGGGGATGGAGATACGCAGTATTTT.